These 22 T cell receptor beta chains originate from one sample sequenced in a study of regulatory T cells in long-lasting Graves disease. Stated time point: newly diagnosed GD, antithyroid drugs for less than 3 months. Researchers made the TCR library from RNA that was extracted from PBMCs. Arm-PCR with iRepertoire HTBI primers amplified the CDR3 regions for these TCR beta libraries. TCRdb reprocessed the multiplex PCR reads via MiXCR and lists one record per CDR3 protein. The repertoire holds 450,000 to 700,000 distinct CDR3 sequences, with approximately 13% as singletons. These data were also filed under a second study, of T cells in Graves' hyperthyroidism and ophthalmopathy.

The sequences come from peripheral blood mononuclear cells (PBMCs), collected at new diagnosis, from a patient treated with antithyroid drugs. These receptors originate from a man aged 25-45 years with Graves disease.

This clonotype came up many times. The chain combines TRBV30 with TRBJ2-1; no firm D call. The CDR3 is 14 residues long. In germline, CDR1 is GTSNPN, CDR2 SVGIG (reference sequence). With 0 bases removed from V and 2 bases from J, the gap between germline ends came to 8 bases. The CDR3 spells CAWSVAFPYNEQFF. CDR3 sequence (DNA): TGTGCCTGGAGTGTGGCCTTCCCCTACAATGAGCAGTTCTTC.

This clonotype was observed at least ten times. V and J are TRBV3-1 and TRBJ2-3; 11 positions agree with TRBD2. The CDR3 loop spans 15 amino acids. J lost 5 bases, V lost 5 bases, and 6 bases had no gene match. Looked up from germline, CDR1 is LGHDT and CDR2 is YNNKEL (reference sequence). The CDR3 DNA sequence: TGTGCCAGCAGCAGATCTAGCGGGAGGAAAGATACGCAGTATTTT. Translating gives CASSRSSGRKDTQYF.

The chain couples TRBV6-2 or TRBV6-3 to TRBJ2-1; TRBD2 is a possible D gene (6 bases). V gave up 7 bases and J gave up 4 bases, with 11 bases separating them. CDR3 size: 13 residues. CDR1 and CDR2 (germline): MNHEY, SVGEGT. The CDR3 DNA sequence: TGTGCCAGCACCCGGGACTCGTACAATGAGCAGTTCTTC. It codes for CASTRDSYNEQFF.

There are many counts of this clonotype. This rearrangement joins TRBV6-5 to TRBJ2-6; 7 bases line up with TRBD1. With 4 bases clipped from V and 2 bases from J, the junction kept 2 bases outside the gene matches. The CDR3 runs 15 residues. Germline V lookup: CDR1 MNHEY, CDR2 SVGAGI. The CDR3 DNA reads TGTGCCAGCAGTTCACAGGGGACTGGGGCCAACGTCCTGACTTTC. This codes for CASSSQGTGANVLTF.

This clonotype was counted a few times. Mismatch with germline at one junction end may stem from a read error. In nucleotides, the CDR3 is TGTGCCAGCAGCCAAGATGAAGGGGCCCCTTATCTCTTT. It codes for CASSQDEGAPYLF. V is TRBV3-1 and J is TRBJ1-1; D possibly corresponds to TRBD1 (5 bases). CDR1 is LGHDT and CDR2 is YNNKEL in the germline V gene (reference sequence). The CDR3 spans 13 residues.

The rearrangement joins TRBV10-3 to TRBJ2-5; D remains ambiguous. The CDR3 extends over 14 amino acids. CDR1 and CDR2 (germline): ENHRY, SYGVKD. Trimming took off 4 bases at V and 5 bases at J, with 14 bases between the two ends. This CDR3 is CAISGEGSRETQYF. The CDR3 region has the DNA TGTGCCATCAGTGGAGAAGGCAGTCGGGAGACCCAGTACTTC.

This clonotype was found a few times. J is TRBJ2-3 and V is TRBV7-9, with D possibly matching TRBD2 (6 bases). CDR3 length equals 18 residues. The V gene's germline CDR1 is SEHNR and CDR2 FQNEAQ (reference sequence). Trimming pared 1 base from V and 0 bases from J, leaving 17 bases between. This CDR3 is CASSLVSGRPTSTDTQYF. The CDR3, as DNA: TGTGCCAGCAGCTTAGTCAGCGGGCGCCCCACTAGCACAGATACGCAGTATTTT.

The chain joins TRBV6-2 or TRBV6-3 to TRBJ2-1, with D possibly matching TRBD1 (6 bases). V was cut by 8 bases and J by 8 bases, with 22 bases left in between. CDR1 is MNHEY and CDR2 is SVGEGT in the germline V gene. There are 15 residues in the CDR3. The DNA for the CDR3 is TGTGCCAGCCAGGGGAAAGGACTGGGCGGCGATGAGCAGTTCTTC. This gives the protein CASQGKGLGGDEQFF.

This chain joins TRBV7-9 and TRBJ1-2; TRBD1 is a possible D gene (5 bases). The CDR3 spans 17 residues. Germline V gives CDR1 SEHNR, CDR2 FQNEAQ (reference sequence). The V end lost 5 bases, the J end lost 0 bases, and 19 bases lay between the germline ends. The CDR3 DNA reads TGTGCCAGCAGCCCATACTCGGGACTTGGAGCTAACTATGGCTACACCTTC. This translates into CASSPYSGLGANYGYTF.

Ten or more counts support this clonotype. The genes are TRBV30 and TRBJ2-1; D is unresolved. Germline CDR1 is GTSNPN and CDR2 is SVGIG (reference sequence). The CDR3 spans 11 residues. Trimming took off 2 bases at V and 8 bases at J, with 7 bases between the two ends. CDR3 region: CAWSNLDEQFF. CDR3 sequence (DNA): TGTGCCTGGAGTAATCTGGATGAGCAGTTCTTC. Combining the CDR3 with reference TRBV30 and TRBJ2-1 gives the whole variable domain SQTIHQWPATLVQPVGSPLSLECTVEGTSNPNLYWYRQAAGRGLQLLFYSVGIGQISSEVPQNLSASRPQDRQFILSSKKLLLSDSGFYLCAWSNLDEQFFGPGTRLTVL.

The J gene is TRBJ2-5, the V gene TRBV9; D possibly corresponds to TRBD2 (6 bases). Germline CDR1 and CDR2: SGDLS and YYNGEE. The CDR3 loop spans 15 amino acids. Trimming left V 1 base short and J 0 bases short, with 10 bases between. The CDR3 DNA follows: TGTGCCAGCAGCGTATTGGAGGGGTACCAAGAGACCCAGTACTTC. Translating it yields CASSVLEGYQETQYF.

This chain connects TRBV12-3 or TRBV12-4 to TRBJ1-2; D uncertain. V lost 3 bases to trimming and J lost 3 bases, with 8 bases between them. The CDR3 runs to 13 residues. DNA of the CDR3: TGTGCCAGCAGTTTCGGGCGGCACTATGGCTACACCTTC. Translated, it gives CASSFGRHYGYTF.

This clonotype was observed a few times. V usage is TRBV5-1 and J usage is TRBJ1-5, with D unresolved. The CDR3 runs to 13 residues. Germline lookup yields CDR1 SGHRS and CDR2 YFSETQ. V lost 4 bases, J lost 3 bases, and 8 bases lay in between. The CDR3 loop reads CASSPDHNQPQHF. The DNA of the CDR3 is TGCGCCAGCAGCCCGGACCACAATCAGCCCCAGCATTTT.

This sequence joins TRBV4-2 and TRBJ2-3; D is possibly TRBD2 (6 bases). The ends were cut back, 0 bases at V and 2 bases at J, with 15 bases in the middle. The germline V gene has CDR1 LGHNA and CDR2 YNFKEQ. The CDR3 runs to 17 residues. DNA for the CDR3: TGTGCCAGCAGCCAAGACCGGACTATCGGAAACACAGATACGCAGTATTTT. It translates to CASSQDRTIGNTDTQYF.

This clonotype turned up a few times. The J gene is TRBJ2-2, the V gene TRBV19; D is possibly TRBD1 (6 bases). The CDR3 extends over 15 amino acids. Trimming took off 4 bases at V and 5 bases at J, with 14 bases between the two ends. Germline values: CDR1 LNHDA, CDR2 SQIVND (reference sequence). Here the CDR3 reads CASSRWTDATGELFF. CDR3 nucleotide sequence: TGTGCCAGTAGTAGGTGGACAGATGCTACCGGGGAGCTGTTTTTT.

This clonotype was seen at least ten times. The rearrangement joins TRBV7-9 to TRBJ2-2; 11 nucleotides agree with TRBD2. J lost 2 bases, V lost 6 bases, and 14 bases had no gene match. CDR3 length: 19 residues. Germline V CDR1 and CDR2: SEHNR, FQNEAQ (reference sequence). The CDR3: CASRFKTGTSGRNTGELFF. The CDR3 nucleotides read TGTGCCAGCAGATTCAAGACGGGGACTAGCGGACGCAACACCGGGGAGCTGTTTTTT.

This clonotype was observed many times. V usage is TRBV7-2 and J usage is TRBJ2-3; perhaps TRBD2 as D (5 bases). The CDR3 length is 16 residues. The germline CDR1 and CDR2 sequences are SGHTA and FQGNSA. Trimming took off 3 bases at V and 0 bases at J, with 13 bases between the two ends. CDR3 region: CASSFRAASSTDTQYF. The CDR3 bases are TGTGCCAGCAGCTTCAGAGCGGCATCAAGCACAGATACGCAGTATTTT.

This clonotype was counted many times. V gene TRBV28 combines with J gene TRBJ1-5; D not certain. This CDR3 spans 12 amino acids. In germline, CDR1 is MDHEN, CDR2 SYDVKM. V lost 1 base and J lost 15, with 13 bases in between. The CDR3 sequence is CASSLSTDFRHF. In DNA, the CDR3 is TGTGCCAGCAGTTTATCCACTGACTTCAGGCATTTT.

The chain joins TRBV6-2 or TRBV6-3 to TRBJ1-3, with D hard to call. CDR3 length: 17 amino acids. Trimming shortened V by 2 bases and J by 2 bases, and 16 bases separated the two germline ends. Germline values: CDR1 MNHEY, CDR2 SVGEGT. Here the CDR3 DNA reads TGTGCCAGCAGTTACGGTGGGCCTCCATTACCTGGAAACACCATATATTTT. The encoded protein is CASSYGGPPLPGNTIYF.

The table lists this clonotype with many counts. V is TRBV20-1 and J is TRBJ2-5; 7 bases align to TRBD1. The ends lost 8 bases at V and 7 bases at J; junction bases unmatched: 7. Germline CDR1 DFQATT, CDR2 SNEGSKA (reference sequence). This CDR3 contains 11 residues. DNA for the CDR3: TGCAGTAGCGACAGGGAAGTGACCCAGTACTTC. It is translated as CSSDREVTQYF.

The V and J genes are TRBV6-5 and TRBJ2-1, with TRBD2 matching over 15 bases. With 2 bases clipped from V and 6 bases from J, the junction kept 5 bases outside the gene matches. The CDR3 contains 17 residues. Germline V gene data show CDR1 as MNHEY and CDR2 as SVGAGI. CDR3 sequence reads: CASSYPRTSGRVNEQFF. In DNA form, the CDR3 reads TGTGCCAGCAGTTACCCCCGGACTAGCGGGAGGGTCAATGAGCAGTTCTTC.

This chain connects TRBV5-1 to TRBJ1-5; no definite D call. Trimming took off 0 bases at V and 7 bases at J, with 17 bases between the two ends. Germline CDR1 is SGHRS and CDR2 is YFSETQ. The CDR3 has 16 amino acids. The DNA of the CDR3 is TGCGCCAGCAGCTTGGCCTCGGGAGGAGGTAACCAGCCCCAGCATTTT. Amino acid sequence: CASSLASGGGNQPQHF. Filled out from reference TRBV5-1 and TRBJ1-5, the complete variable domain reads KAGVTQTPRYLIKTRGQQVTLSCSPISGHRSVSWYQQTPGQGLQFLFEYFSETQRNKGNFPGRFSGRQFSNSRSEMNVSTLELGDSALYLCASSLASGGGNQPQHFGDGTRLSIL.